A single T cell receptor beta chain is shown here with its context. Its antigen remains unknown. The source of the sample is a study of T cell responses to AZD1222 COVID-19 vaccine. Study-level findings and limits: With dominance at 160-218 and 743-854, vaccine-associated CD4 TCRs spanned spike. White British people made up most donors, females outnumbered males, and clonal diversity was possibly underestimated.

Researchers grouped second doses given at about 4 or about 12 weeks into one pool. The germline V and J ends were trimmed by 5 bases and 1 base, with 11 bases remaining between them. The CDR3 has 14 amino acids. Looked up from germline, CDR1 is SGHTA and CDR2 is FQGNSA. Produced via immunoSEQ multiplex PCR; TCRdb's table is partial and in-frame only. Of 130,000 to 150,000 clones in the sample, 91% were seen once. This TCR was sampled from an adult who received the AZD1222 COVID-19 vaccine. V usage is TRBV7-2 and J usage is TRBJ2-5; D is undetermined. Sequencing was performed on peripheral blood, taken 28 days after the second AZD1222 dose. The CDR3 here is CASSPELIQETQYF. The DNA of the CDR3 is TGTGCCAGCAGCCCGGAGTTGATCCAAGAGACCCAGTACTTC.